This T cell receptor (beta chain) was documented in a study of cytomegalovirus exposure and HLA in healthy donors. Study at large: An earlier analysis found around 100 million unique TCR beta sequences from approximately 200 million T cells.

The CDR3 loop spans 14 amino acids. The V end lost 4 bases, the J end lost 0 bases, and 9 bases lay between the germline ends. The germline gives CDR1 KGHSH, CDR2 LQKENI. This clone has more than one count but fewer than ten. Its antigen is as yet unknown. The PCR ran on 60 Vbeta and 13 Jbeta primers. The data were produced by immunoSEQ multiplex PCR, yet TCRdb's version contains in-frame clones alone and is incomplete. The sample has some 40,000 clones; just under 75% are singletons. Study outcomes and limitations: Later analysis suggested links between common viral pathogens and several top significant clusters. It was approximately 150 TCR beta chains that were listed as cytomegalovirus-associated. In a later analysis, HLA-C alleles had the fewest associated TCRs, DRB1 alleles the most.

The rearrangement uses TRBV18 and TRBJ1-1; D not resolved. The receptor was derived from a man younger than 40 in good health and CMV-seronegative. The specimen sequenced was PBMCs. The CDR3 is CASSQLSMNTEAFF. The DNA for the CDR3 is TGTGCCAGCTCACAGCTTTCCATGAACACTGAAGCTTTCTTT.